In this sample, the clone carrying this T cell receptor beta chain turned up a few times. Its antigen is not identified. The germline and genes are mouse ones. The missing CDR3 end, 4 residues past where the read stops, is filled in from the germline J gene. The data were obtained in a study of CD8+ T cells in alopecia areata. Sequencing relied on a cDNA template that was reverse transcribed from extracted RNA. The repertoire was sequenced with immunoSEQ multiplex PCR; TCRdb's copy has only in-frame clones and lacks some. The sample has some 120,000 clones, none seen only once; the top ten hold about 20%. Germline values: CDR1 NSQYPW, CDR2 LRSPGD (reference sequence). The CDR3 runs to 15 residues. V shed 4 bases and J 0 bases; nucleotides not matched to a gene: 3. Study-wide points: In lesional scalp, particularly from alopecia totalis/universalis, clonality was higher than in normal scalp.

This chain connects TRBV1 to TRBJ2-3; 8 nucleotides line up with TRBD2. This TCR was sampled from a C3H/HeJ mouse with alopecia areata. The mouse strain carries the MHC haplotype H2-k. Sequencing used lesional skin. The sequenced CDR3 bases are TGCACCTGCAGTGAGGGGGGGCTTAGTGCAGAA. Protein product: CTCSEGGLSAE. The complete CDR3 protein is CTCSEGGLSAETLYF.